One and the same sample provided the 25 T cell receptor beta chains below, sequenced in a study of control samples from healthy donors and cancer patients. Sequencing was performed with immunoSEQ multiplex PCR; in TCRdb, only in-frame clones are kept and a portion is missing. The sample includes about 130,000 clones, approximately 91% of them seen just once. The sample comprised blood. The source of these receptors is a man over 45 in good health.

This clone has just one count. The rearrangement joins TRBV29-1 to TRBJ1-1; TRBD1 matches at 10 bases. V shed 5 bases, J shed 3 bases, and the junction held 3 bases outside the gene matches. Germline V gene sequence: CDR1 SQVTM, CDR2 ANQGSEA. This CDR3 is 13 amino acids long. CDR3: CSVQDRGDTEAFF. DNA of the CDR3: TGCAGCGTTCAGGACAGGGGGGACACTGAAGCTTTCTTT.

The J gene is TRBJ1-6, the V gene TRBV18; 9 bases match TRBD1. In germline, CDR1 is KGHSH, CDR2 LQKENI. The CDR3 sequence is 15 residues long. The V gene end was trimmed by 0 bases and the J gene end by 9 bases; junction bases not matched to a gene: 3. The DNA of the CDR3 is TGTGCCAGCTCACCACCGTTGGACAGGGGTTCACCCCTCCACTTT. This gives the protein CASSPPLDRGSPLHF.

This chain links TRBV15 with TRBJ2-3, with TRBD2 identical over 10 bases. The germline gives CDR1 LNHNV, CDR2 YYDKDF (reference sequence). V was clipped by 5 bases and J by 1 base; unmatched bases: 9. The CDR3 contains 17 residues. The DNA of the CDR3 is TGTGCCACCAGCGCCAATAGCGGGGGGCTAGGCACAGATACGCAGTATTTT. Translated, it gives CATSANSGGLGTDTQYF.

This clone was recorded once. This sequence joins TRBV4-1 and TRBJ2-7; possible D gene TRBD1, 6 bases. CDR1 is MGHRA, CDR2 YSYEKL, per germline. Trimming left V 6 bases short and J 0 bases short, with 15 bases between. The CDR3 is 15 amino acids. The CDR3 sequence is CASRAGAEVSYEQYF. The CDR3 region has the DNA TGCGCCAGCAGGGCAGGGGCAGAGGTCTCCTACGAGCAGTACTTC.

This chain joins TRBV19 and TRBJ2-3, with 12 bases that match TRBD2. In germline, CDR1 is LNHDA, CDR2 SQIVND (reference sequence). This CDR3 region has 20 residues. V trimming: 5 bases; J trimming: 0 bases; junction bases outside the gene matches: 15. DNA of the CDR3: TGTGCCAGTAGTGGGCCACAACTAGCGGGGGGACACCCTAGCACAGATACGCAGTATTTT. Its protein is CASSGPQLAGGHPSTDTQYF.

This rearrangement joins TRBV11-2 to TRBJ2-5; D may match TRBD1 or TRBD2 (7 bases each). Trimming removed 1 base from V and 2 bases from J, with 14 bases in between. In germline, CDR1 is SGHAT, CDR2 FQNNGV. The CDR3 is made up of 16 amino acids. The DNA of the CDR3 is TGTGCCAGCAGCTTAGGCAGGGGGGGCTTACAAGAGACCCAGTACTTC. Protein sequence: CASSLGRGGLQETQYF.

CDR3 amino acids: CTSTLNSGQGQETQYF. As DNA, the CDR3 is TGCACCAGCACCCTGAACTCGGGACAGGGCCAAGAGACCCAGTACTTC. The V call is TRBV1, the J call TRBJ2-5; the table's D call TRBD1 went unverified against the DNA. TRBV1 is a pseudogene. The length of the CDR3 is 16 residues.

The J gene is TRBJ2-7, the V gene TRBV19; D is unresolved. Trimming removed 4 bases from V and 2 bases from J, with 9 bases in between. The CDR3 is 13 amino acids. CDR1 and CDR2 (germline): LNHDA, SQIVND (reference sequence). CDR3 amino acids: CASSTDVTYEQYF. DNA for the CDR3: TGTGCCAGTAGTACGGACGTCACCTACGAGCAGTACTTC.

V and J are TRBV5-6 and TRBJ2-2; 8 bases are shared with TRBD2. CDR1 SGHDT and CDR2 YYEEEE come from the germline V gene. This CDR3 has 16 residues. J gave up 4 bases and V 3 bases, and 8 bases lay outside the gene matches. CDR3 nucleotide sequence: TGTGCCAGCAGCTCGCCCCGGGAGGGCCTCACCGGGGAGCTGTTTTTT. Encoded protein: CASSSPREGLTGELFF.

The chain recombines TRBV6-2 or TRBV6-3 with TRBJ1-2; D gene unclear. The ends were cut back, 0 bases at V and 4 bases at J, with 12 bases in the middle. Looked up from germline, CDR1 is MNHEY and CDR2 is SVGEGT. The CDR3 loop spans 15 amino acids. The CDR3 spells CASSYSRAAIYGYTF. The CDR3 coding sequence is TGTGCCAGCAGTTACTCTAGAGCTGCGATCTATGGCTACACCTTC.

The chain has TRBV15 and TRBJ1-6; perhaps TRBD1 as D (5 bases). CDR1 LNHNV and CDR2 YYDKDF come from the germline V gene (reference sequence). The CDR3 runs to 14 residues. Trimming stripped 0 bases from V and 14 bases from J, with 14 bases between. The CDR3: CATSRDPSGLALHF. In DNA, the CDR3 is TGTGCCACCAGCAGAGATCCGTCAGGGTTGGCCCTCCACTTT.

The chain joins TRBV4-2 to TRBJ2-5; perhaps TRBD1 as D (5 bases). Per the germline V gene, CDR1 is LGHNA and CDR2 is YNFKEQ. The CDR3 consists of 15 residues. Trimming cost V 1 base and J 3 bases, with 12 bases left between them. The CDR3 spells CASSQVGQGEETQYF. The CDR3 DNA reads TGTGCCAGCAGCCAAGTCGGGCAGGGTGAAGAGACCCAGTACTTC.

The chain links TRBV19 to TRBJ1-2; no firm D call. This CDR3 spans 15 amino acids. V was trimmed by 0 bases and J by 3 bases, leaving 11 bases between them. Per the germline V gene, CDR1 is LNHDA and CDR2 is SQIVND (reference sequence). CDR3 bases: TGTGCCAGTAGTATAGATCATTCGCGGGACTATGGCTACACCTTC. Its protein product is CASSIDHSRDYGYTF.

With regard to this clone: The identical CDR3 is also encoded by other nucleotide sequences in the sample. The J gene is TRBJ1-2, the V gene TRBV3-1 (or the pseudogene TRBV3-2); 9 bases are shared with TRBD1. The CDR3 totals 13 residues. From germline, CDR1 is LGHDT and CDR2 YNNKEL (reference sequence). V shed 3 bases and J 6 bases; nucleotides not matched to a gene: 2. Here the CDR3 reads CASSHRTGDGYTF. The CDR3 region has the DNA TGTGCCAGCAGCCATAGGACAGGGGATGGCTACACCTTC.

This clone was recorded at least ten times. The rearrangement uses TRBV28 and TRBJ1-2, with TRBD1 as a possible D gene (5 bases). Germline CDR1 reads MDHEN; CDR2 reads SYDVKM. The ends were cut back, 11 bases at V and 0 bases at J, with 16 bases in the middle. CDR3 length equals 14 residues. This chain's CDR3 is CAAGAAKSNYGYTF. DNA of the CDR3: TGTGCCGCCGGGGCGGCCAAGTCTAACTATGGCTACACCTTC.

This sequence joins TRBV4-1 and TRBJ2-3; 13 nucleotides align to TRBD2. The germline CDR1 and CDR2 sequences are MGHRA and YSYEKL. The ends lost 1 base at V and 2 bases at J; junction bases unmatched: 3. The CDR3 runs 17 residues. CDR3 sequence: CASSQVGLAGATDTQYF. In DNA, the CDR3 is TGCGCCAGCAGCCAAGTAGGACTAGCGGGGGCCACAGATACGCAGTATTTT.

The chain carries TRBV3-1 (or the pseudogene TRBV3-2) and TRBJ1-2; D uncertain. Between the trimmed V and J ends, which lost 1 base and 5 bases, there was a span of 14 bases. CDR1 and CDR2 from the germline V gene are LGHDT and YNNKEL (reference sequence). CDR3 size: 15 residues. For the CDR3, the DNA is TGTGCCAGCAGCCAAGGACTGGGGAGGGATTATGGCTACACCTTC. Protein: CASSQGLGRDYGYTF.

This chain connects TRBV19 to TRBJ1-5, with D possibly TRBD1 on 5 matching bases. The CDR3 runs to 14 residues. The germline V gene has CDR1 LNHDA and CDR2 SQIVND (reference sequence). The V gene lost 3 bases and the J gene lost 7 bases, with 13 bases spanning the gap. CDR3 DNA sequence: TGTGCCAGTAGTATTTTTGGAGGGGACCAGCCCCAGCATTTT. Translation: CASSIFGGDQPQHF.

This sequence joins TRBV5-4 and TRBJ2-7; TRBD2 is a possible D gene (6 bases). The CDR3 is made up of 13 amino acids. The germline gives CDR1 SGHNT, CDR2 YYREEE (reference sequence). With 0 bases removed from V and 6 bases from J, the gap between germline ends came to 10 bases. For the CDR3, the DNA is TGTGCCAGCAGCTTGGGTGGGGGGAGCGAGCAGTACTTC. It encodes CASSLGGGSEQYF.

This chain joins TRBV5-4 and TRBJ2-3; D may correspond to TRBD1 or TRBD2 (5 bases each). This CDR3 contains 15 residues. Germline CDR1 reads SGHNT; CDR2 reads YYREEE (reference sequence). V lost 2 bases and J 0 bases, leaving 10 bases between the germline ends. CDR3 region: CASSFRGRSTDTQYF. The CDR3 DNA sequence: TGTGCCAGCAGCTTTCGGGGCAGGAGCACAGATACGCAGTATTTT.

The chain joins TRBV5-1 to TRBJ2-2; 8 bases are a match to TRBD1. The CDR3 is 14 residues long. V lost 7 bases and J lost 2; bases outside the gene matches: 4. Germline V gene sequence: CDR1 SGHRS, CDR2 YFSETQ. CDR3 DNA: TGCGCCAGCGGGACAGGAGAAAACACCGGGGAGCTGTTTTTT. Protein product: CASGTGENTGELFF.

The chain joins TRBV2 to TRBJ1-6, with TRBD1 matching 9 bases. This CDR3 has 15 amino acids. J was trimmed by 3 bases and V by 9 bases; bases with no gene match: 6. Germline V CDR1 and CDR2: SNHLY, FYNNEI. This CDR3 is CASNHRGLYNSPLHF. The CDR3 DNA follows: TGTGCCAGTAATCACAGGGGGCTCTATAATTCACCCCTCCACTTT. Filled out from reference TRBV2 and TRBJ1-6, the complete variable domain reads EPEVTQTPSHQVTQMGQEVILRCVPISNHLYFYWYRQILGQKVEFLVSFYNNEISEKSEIFDDQFSVERPDGSNFTLKIRSTKLEDSAMYFCASNHRGLYNSPLHFGNGTRLTVT.

The chain recombines TRBV3-1 (or the pseudogene TRBV3-2) with TRBJ1-1; tentatively, D is TRBD1 (6 bases). Germline CDR1 is LGHDT and CDR2 is YNNKEL (reference sequence). Trimming pared 3 bases from V and 7 bases from J, leaving 6 bases between. The CDR3 covers 11 residues. The CDR3 region is CASSQTGEAFF. The CDR3 bases are TGTGCCAGCAGCCAGACAGGTGAAGCTTTCTTT.

The CDR3 region is CASSPLRGARRDTEAFF. The CDR3 region has the DNA TGCGCCAGCAGCCCCCTACGAGGAGCTCGGAGGGACACTGAAGCTTTCTTT. The chain joins TRBV4-1 to TRBJ1-1; no clear D. CDR3 length: 17 amino acids. CDR1 MGHRA and CDR2 YSYEKL come from the germline V gene. V was shortened by 4 bases and J by 3 bases, with 21 bases between the two germline ends.

This clone is classed as medium-sized. The chain links TRBV13 to TRBJ2-3, with TRBD2 identical over 8 bases. Germline CDR1 is PRHDT and CDR2 is FYEKMQ (reference sequence). This CDR3 is 15 amino acids long. Trimming took 2 bases from V and 5 from J; bases not matched to a gene: 6. The CDR3 DNA reads TGTGCCAGCAGCTTACGATTAGCGGGGAGAGATACGCAGTATTTT. Translating gives CASSLRLAGRDTQYF.